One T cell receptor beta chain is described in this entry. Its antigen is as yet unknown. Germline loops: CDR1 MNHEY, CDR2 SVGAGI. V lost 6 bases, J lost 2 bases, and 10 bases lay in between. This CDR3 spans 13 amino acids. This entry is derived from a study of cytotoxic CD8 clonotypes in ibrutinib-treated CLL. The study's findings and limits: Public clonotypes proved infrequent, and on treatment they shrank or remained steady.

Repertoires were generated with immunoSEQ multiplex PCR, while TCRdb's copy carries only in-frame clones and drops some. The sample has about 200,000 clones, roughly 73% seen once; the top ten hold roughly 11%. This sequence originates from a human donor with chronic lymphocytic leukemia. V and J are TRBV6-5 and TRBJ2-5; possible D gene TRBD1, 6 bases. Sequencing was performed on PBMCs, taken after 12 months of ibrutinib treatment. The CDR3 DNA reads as TGTGCCAGCAGCTGGACAGAACAAGAGACCCAGTACTTC. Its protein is CASSWTEQETQYF.